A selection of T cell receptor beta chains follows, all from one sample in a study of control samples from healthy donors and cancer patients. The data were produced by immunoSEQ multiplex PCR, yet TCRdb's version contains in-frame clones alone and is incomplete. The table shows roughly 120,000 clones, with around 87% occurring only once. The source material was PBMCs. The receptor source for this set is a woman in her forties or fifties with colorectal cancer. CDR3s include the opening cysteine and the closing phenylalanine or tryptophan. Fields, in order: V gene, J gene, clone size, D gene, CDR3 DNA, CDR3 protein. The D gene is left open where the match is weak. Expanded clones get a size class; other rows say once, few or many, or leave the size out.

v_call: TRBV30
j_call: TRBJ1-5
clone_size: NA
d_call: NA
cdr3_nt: TGTGCCTGGAGCAGAGACTCCCCCCAGCATTTT
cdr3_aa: CAWSRDSPQHF

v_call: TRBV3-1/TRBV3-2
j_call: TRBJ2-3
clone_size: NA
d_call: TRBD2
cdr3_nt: TGTGCCAGCAGCCTACTAGCGGGGCCCACAGATACGCAGTATTTT
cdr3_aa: CASSLLAGPTDTQYF

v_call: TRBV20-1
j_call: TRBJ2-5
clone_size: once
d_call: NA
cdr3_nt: TGCAGTGCTGTTGATGCAGAGACCCAGTACTTC
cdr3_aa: CSAVDAETQYF

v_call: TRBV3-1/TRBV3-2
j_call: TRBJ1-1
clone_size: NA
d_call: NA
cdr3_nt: TGTGCCAGCAGCCAGCAGGGGAGGCACACTGAAGCTTTCTTT
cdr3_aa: CASSQQGRHTEAFF

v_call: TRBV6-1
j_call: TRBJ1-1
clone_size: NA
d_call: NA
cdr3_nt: TGTGCCAGCAGTGAAGCGGGGAGAGCTTTCTTT
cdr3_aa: CASSEAGRAFF

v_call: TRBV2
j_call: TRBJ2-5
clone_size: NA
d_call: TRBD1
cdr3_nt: TGTGCCAGCAGTACGGGACAGAGGGAGACCCAGTACTTC
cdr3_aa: CASSTGQRETQYF

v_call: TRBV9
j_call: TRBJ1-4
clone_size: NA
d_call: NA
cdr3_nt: TGTGCCAGCAGCCAGACCTCCCAGGGAGAAAAACTGTTTTTT
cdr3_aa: CASSQTSQGEKLFF

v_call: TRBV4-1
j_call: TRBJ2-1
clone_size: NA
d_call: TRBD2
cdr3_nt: TGCGCCAGCAGCCCTCTAGCGGGAGGGCCGAATGAGCAGTTCTTC
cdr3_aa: CASSPLAGGPNEQFF

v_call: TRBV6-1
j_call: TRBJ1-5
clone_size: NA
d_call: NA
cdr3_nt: TGTGCCAGCAGTGAATGGGGGGTTCAGAGCAATCAGCCCCAGCATTTT
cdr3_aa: CASSEWGVQSNQPQHF

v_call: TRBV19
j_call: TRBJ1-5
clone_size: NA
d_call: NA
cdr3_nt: TGTGCCAGTAGTAACACCAGGAGCGGTCAGCCCCAGCATTTT
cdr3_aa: CASSNTRSGQPQHF

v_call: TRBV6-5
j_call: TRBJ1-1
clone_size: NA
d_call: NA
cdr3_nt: TGTGCCAGCAGTTACTCGAGCGGCAGGGTGGACACTGAAGCTTTCTTT
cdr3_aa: CASSYSSGRVDTEAFF

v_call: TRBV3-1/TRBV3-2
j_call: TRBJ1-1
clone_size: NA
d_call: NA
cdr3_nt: TGTGCCAGCAGCCAAGGTTCCAGCAGGGGTAACACTGAAGCTTTCTTT
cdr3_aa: CASSQGSSRGNTEAFF

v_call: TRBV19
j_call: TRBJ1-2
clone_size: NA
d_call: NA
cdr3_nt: TGTGCCAGTAGTATAGGAGGGGGTTCGTGGGGCTACACCTTC
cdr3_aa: CASSIGGGSWGYTF

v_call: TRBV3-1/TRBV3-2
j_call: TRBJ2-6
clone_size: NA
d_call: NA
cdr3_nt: TGTGCCAGCAGCCAGTGGTTGGGACAAAAAGTCTCTGGGGCCAACGTCCTGACTTTC
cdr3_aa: CASSQWLGQKVSGANVLTF

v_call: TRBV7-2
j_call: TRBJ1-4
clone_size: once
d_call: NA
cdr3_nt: TGTGCCAGCAGCCCAGGACGGAGAGGGTTTCTGTTTTTT
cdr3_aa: CASSPGRRGFLFF

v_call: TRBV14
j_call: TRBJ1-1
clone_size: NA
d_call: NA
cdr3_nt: TGTGCCAGCAGCCAGATTAAGGAAGCTTTCTTT
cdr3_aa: CASSQIKEAFF

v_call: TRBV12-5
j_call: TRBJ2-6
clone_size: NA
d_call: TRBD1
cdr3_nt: TGTGCTAGTGGTTTGGTAGTCTGGGGACAGGGCTCTGGGGCCAACGTCCTGACTTTC
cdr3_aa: CASGLVVWGQGSGANVLTF

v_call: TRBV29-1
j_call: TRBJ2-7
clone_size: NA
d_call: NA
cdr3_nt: TGCAGCGTTGAAGATCAAAAGGGGGTGGGCGAGCAGTACTTC
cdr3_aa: CSVEDQKGVGEQYF

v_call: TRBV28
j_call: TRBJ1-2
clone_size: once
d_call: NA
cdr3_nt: TGTGCCAGCAGTATTACAGGGCCCCGTGGGGGCTACACCTTC
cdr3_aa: CASSITGPRGGYTF

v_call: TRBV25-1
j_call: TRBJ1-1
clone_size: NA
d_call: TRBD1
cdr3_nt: TGTGCCAGCAGTGCAGACAGGGGTTCAAACACTGAAGCTTTCTTT
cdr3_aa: CASSADRGSNTEAFF

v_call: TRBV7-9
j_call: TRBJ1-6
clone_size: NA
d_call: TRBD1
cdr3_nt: TGTGCCAGCAGCCCAGGGGGTCTCAGTTCACCCCTCCACTTT
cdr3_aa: CASSPGGLSSPLHF

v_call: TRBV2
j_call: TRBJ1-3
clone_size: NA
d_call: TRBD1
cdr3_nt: TGTGCCAGCAACACTGGGGGACAGCTCTCTGGAAACACCATATATTTT
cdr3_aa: CASNTGGQLSGNTIYF

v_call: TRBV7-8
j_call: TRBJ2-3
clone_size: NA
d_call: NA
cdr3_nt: TGTGCCAGCAGCATTAGCGGACCGACAACAGATACGCAGTATTTT
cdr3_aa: CASSISGPTTDTQYF